These T cell receptor beta chains were read from a single sample in a study of regulatory T cells in long-lasting Graves disease. One entry per CDR3 protein, called by TCRdb with MiXCR from the multiplex PCR reads. The profile covers about 520,000 distinct CDR3 sequences, with 9.5% to 15% appearing a single time and more than 8% taken by the ten largest. The data were also submitted as part of a second study, on T cells in Graves' hyperthyroidism and ophthalmopathy.

The sequenced sample was peripheral blood mononuclear cells (PBMCs), obtained at new diagnosis, from a patient treated with antithyroid drugs. The receptors come from a woman aged 25 to 39 with Graves disease. CDR3s include the opening cysteine and the closing phenylalanine or tryptophan. Each record gives: V gene, D gene, clone size, J gene, CDR3 DNA, CDR3 protein. D genes are given only for firm matches. Rows may omit the clone size; those that give it use once, few, many or a size class.

TRBV3-1,TRBD2,many,TRBJ2-3,TGTGCCAGCAGCCATCTTTTCCCGGGACTAGCGGCTATCACAGATACGCAGTATTTT,CASSHLFPGLAAITDTQYF
TRBV28,NA,many,TRBJ2-3,TGTGCCAGCAGCCCCAGTCCGGGGACCCCATCGGCAGATACGCAGTATTTT,CASSPSPGTPSADTQYF
TRBV13,TRBD1,NA,TRBJ2-7,TGTGCCAGCAGCTTCCCAGGCCTACAGGGGATGAGCTCCTACGAGCAGTACTTC,CASSFPGLQGMSSYEQYF
TRBV5-1,NA,many,TRBJ1-1,TGCGCCAGCAGCTTGGAGGGGACCACTGAAGCTTTCTTT,CASSLEGTTEAFF
TRBV27,NA,many,TRBJ2-1,TGTGCCACCTCCCCCCTCCCGGGACCTCACAATGAGCAGTTCTTC,CATSPLPGPHNEQFF
TRBV2,NA,many,TRBJ1-2,TGTGCCAGCAGAAAAAGACAGAATTTTTATGGCTACACCTTC,CASRKRQNFYGYTF
TRBV5-1,TRBD1,few,TRBJ2-7,TGCGCCAGCAGCTTTCTAGGACAGGGGGTCATGGAGCAGTACTTC,CASSFLGQGVMEQYF
TRBV6-1,TRBD1,many,TRBJ1-4,TGTGCCAGCAGTCCCGCCGGGACAGGGAGAGAAAAACTGTTTTTT,CASSPAGTGREKLFF
TRBV5-1,NA,few,TRBJ2-5,TGCGCCAGCAGCTTGGAGGCACAGACCTACCAAGAGACCCAGTACTTC,CASSLEAQTYQETQYF
TRBV6-5,TRBD1,many,TRBJ1-1,TGTGCCAGCAGTTACACATACAGGGGGAACACTGAAGCTTTCTTT,CASSYTYRGNTEAFF
TRBV11-3,NA,few,TRBJ1-1,TGTGCCAGCAGCTCGACGGGACTTGGCACTGAAGCTTTCTTT,CASSSTGLGTEAFF
TRBV7-2,NA,many,TRBJ2-1,TGTGCCAGCAGCTTTACTAGGAGCTCCTACAATGAGCAGTTCTTC,CASSFTRSSYNEQFF
TRBV4-2,NA,few,TRBJ2-1,TGTGCCAGCAGCCTAACGGGTGGACGGCGGGAGCAGTTCTTC,CASSLTGGRREQFF
TRBV11-3,TRBD2,many,TRBJ2-3,TGTGCCAGCAGCTTCTTAGCGGGAGCCATCACAGATACGCAGTATTTT,CASSFLAGAITDTQYF
TRBV27,NA,many,TRBJ2-5,TGTGCCAGCAGTATGTCCGGGGGGCTGACCCAGTACTTC,CASSMSGGLTQYF
TRBV5-1,NA,many,TRBJ2-7,TGCGCCAGCAGCTTGGCCGGGACAAAATCCTACGAGCAGTACTTC,CASSLAGTKSYEQYF
TRBV18,TRBD1,many,TRBJ2-1,TGTGCCAGCTCACCGGGGGGACAGGGTTATTACAATGAGCAGTTCTTC,CASSPGGQGYYNEQFF
TRBV10-3,NA,NA,TRBJ1-1,TGTGCCATCAGTGAGAAGCGGGAAAACACTGAAGCTTTCTTT,CAISEKRENTEAFF
TRBV15,TRBD1,NA,TRBJ2-1,TGTGCCACCAGCAGGGCCGGGACAGGCTACAATGAGCAGTTCTTC,CATSRAGTGYNEQFF
TRBV14,NA,many,TRBJ2-2,TGTGCCAGCACAGGGCCGCGAACCGGGGAGCTGTTTTTT,CASTGPRTGELFF
TRBV12-3/TRBV12-4,TRBD1,many,TRBJ1-5,TGTGCCAGCACCAGGGGGGATAGCAATCAGCCCCAGCATTTT,CASTRGDSNQPQHF
TRBV27,NA,many,TRBJ2-3,TGTGCCAGCACCAAGGTCCGGGACCAGGGCAGGACAGATACGCAGTATTTT,CASTKVRDQGRTDTQYF
TRBV11-2,TRBD2,NA,TRBJ2-7,TGTGCCAGCAGCGGCGGGCTAGCGGCGAGCTCCTACGAGCAGTACTTC,CASSGGLAASSYEQYF
TRBV27,NA,many,TRBJ2-7,TGTGCCAGCACCCAGACTAGTCTTTCCTACGAGCAGTACTTC,CASTQTSLSYEQYF
TRBV30,NA,many,TRBJ2-2,TGTGCCTGGAGCCCTAGCGTTCGCACCGGGGAGCTGTTTTTT,CAWSPSVRTGELFF
TRBV24-1,TRBD2,many,TRBJ2-1,TGTGCCACCAGTGATTTTAAGGCTAGCGGACCCTACAATGAGCAGTTCTTC,CATSDFKASGPYNEQFF
TRBV5-1,NA,NA,TRBJ2-7,TGCGCCAGCAGCTTGGCGTGGGGGCCCTACGAGCAGTACTTC,CASSLAWGPYEQYF
TRBV29-1,TRBD2,many,TRBJ2-5,TGCAGCGCGGGGCTGGGGGGGGTAGGAGAGACCCAGTACTTC,CSAGLGGVGETQYF
TRBV9,TRBD1,few,TRBJ2-3,TGTGCCAGCAGCTCTGGACAGGGAGAAAGAGATACGCAGTATTTT,CASSSGQGERDTQYF
TRBV10-2,NA,few,TRBJ1-3,TGCGCCAGCAGTGAGTCACAGGGATCGGATGGAAACACCATATATTTT,CASSESQGSDGNTIYF
TRBV28,NA,few,TRBJ2-7,TGTGCCAGCAGTTTACGAGCGGAGCTCTACGAGCAGTACTTC,CASSLRAELYEQYF
TRBV5-1,TRBD2,many,TRBJ2-3,TGCGCCAGCAGTCGCGGACTAGCGGGAGTTCGCACAGATACGCAGTATTTT,CASSRGLAGVRTDTQYF
TRBV20-1,NA,NA,TRBJ2-1,TGCAGTGCTAGTTCTCCCTTTTCGGGGAAGAGCTCCTACAATGAGCAGTTCTTC,CSASSPFSGKSSYNEQFF
TRBV7-9,NA,few,TRBJ2-1,TGTGCCAGCAGCTGGGGGAAATACAATGAGCAGTTCTTC,CASSWGKYNEQFF
TRBV24-1,TRBD1,many,TRBJ2-7,TGTGCCACCAAGGGGAACCGGGACAGGGGCACCTACGAGCAGTACTTC,CATKGNRDRGTYEQYF
TRBV12-3/TRBV12-4,TRBD2,once,TRBJ2-1,TGTGCCAGCAGTCCCAGACCCCCGGGACTAGCGCCCAATGAGCAGTTCTTC,CASSPRPPGLAPNEQFF
TRBV18,TRBD1,many,TRBJ1-4,TGTGCCAGCAGTCCGGGACAGGCCACTAATGAAAAACTGTTTTTT,CASSPGQATNEKLFF
TRBV5-1,TRBD1,many,TRBJ1-2,TGCGCCAGCAGCCCGGGACAGGGCTACGCGGGTGGCTACACCTTC,CASSPGQGYAGGYTF
TRBV7-2,TRBD1,many,TRBJ2-7,TGTGCCAGCAGCCTCGGGACAGCCCGCGAGCAGTACTTC,CASSLGTAREQYF
TRBV6-1,NA,NA,TRBJ1-1,TGTGCCAGCAGCCGCGGAGATCTCCTGAACACTGAAGCTTTCTTT,CASSRGDLLNTEAFF
TRBV6-1,NA,few,TRBJ1-5,TGTGCCAGCAGCAAAGGGGGAGGGGGCAATCAGCCCCAGCATTTT,CASSKGGGGNQPQHF